A single sample gave rise to the 11 T cell receptor beta chains below, sequenced in a study of T cell responses to AZD1222 COVID-19 vaccine. Sequencing was performed with immunoSEQ multiplex PCR; in TCRdb, only in-frame clones are kept and a portion is missing. The table includes 95,000 to 110,000 clones, 86% detected once. Sequencing was performed on peripheral blood, taken 28 days after the second dose of the MenACWY control vaccine. Source of these receptors: an adult who received the MenACWY meningococcal vaccine as a control.

The chain links TRBV28 to TRBJ2-7; D is undetermined. Germline V gene lookup returns CDR1 MDHEN and CDR2 SYDVKM. V lost 2 bases and J lost 3, with 14 bases in between. The CDR3 covers 15 residues. The CDR3 coding sequence is TGTGCCAGCAGTTTAAGTGGCAGAATGATCTACGAGCAGTACTTC. Residues: CASSLSGRMIYEQYF.

The chain combines TRBV6-2 or TRBV6-3 with TRBJ2-7; the D gene is possibly TRBD1 (6 bases). With 3 bases removed from V and 3 bases from J, the gap between germline ends came to 18 bases. CDR1 is MNHEY, CDR2 SVGEGT, per germline. CDR3 length: 16 residues. This chain's CDR3 is CASSYQGYRAYYEQYF. In DNA, the CDR3 is TGTGCCAGCAGTTATCAAGGGTACAGGGCTTACTACGAGCAGTACTTC.

The genes are TRBV5-1 and TRBJ2-5; 8 bases are a match to TRBD2. J gave up 4 bases and V 7 bases, and 9 bases lay outside the gene matches. This CDR3 contains 14 residues. CDR1 is SGHRS and CDR2 is YFSETQ in the germline V gene. In DNA, the CDR3 is TGCGCCAGCGAGACGGGGGGGCCTGGAGAGACCCAGTACTTC. It encodes CASETGGPGETQYF.

The gene calls are TRBV19 and TRBJ2-2, with a weak D call TRBD1 (6 bases). V was clipped by 6 bases and J by 2 bases, with 16 bases between them. The CDR3 is 16 amino acids. Germline CDR1 and CDR2: LNHDA and SQIVND (reference sequence). The CDR3 loop reads CASRDRGGYNTGELFF. The CDR3 DNA reads TGTGCCAGTAGGGACCGAGGGGGTTATAACACCGGGGAGCTGTTTTTT.

In DNA, the CDR3 is TGTGCCAGCAGCTTAGATTGGCGGGGGGGCCTGAATGAGCAGTTCTTC. This codes for CASSLDWRGGLNEQFF. This sequence joins TRBV7-6 and TRBJ2-1; 9 bases match TRBD2. In germline, CDR1 is SGHVS, CDR2 FNYEAQ. The CDR3 is made up of 16 amino acids. The trim removed 1 base at V and 7 bases at J, leaving 8 bases unmatched.

The chain combines TRBV7-2 with TRBJ1-4, with 9 bases fitting TRBD1. CDR1 is SGHTA, CDR2 FQGNSA, per germline. The CDR3 loop spans 15 amino acids. With V trimmed by 5 bases and J by 7 bases, 8 bases remained unmatched. The CDR3 loop is CASSPDRGMGEKLFF. The CDR3 region has the DNA TGTGCCAGCAGCCCAGACAGGGGGATGGGTGAAAAACTGTTTTTT.

The CDR3 here is CASSLYREEKLFF. The CDR3 nucleotides read TGTGCCAGCAGCTTATACAGGGAGGAAAAACTGTTTTTT. The chain carries TRBV7-9 and TRBJ1-4; D might be TRBD1 (6 bases). The CDR3 has 13 amino acids. V shed 2 bases and J shed 8 bases, with 9 bases lying between them. The V gene's germline CDR1 is SEHNR and CDR2 FQNEAQ (reference sequence). Combining the CDR3 with reference TRBV7-9 and TRBJ1-4 gives the whole variable domain DTGVSQNPRHKITKRGQNVTFRCDPISEHNRLYWYRQTLGQGPEFLTYFQNEAQLEKSRLLSDRFSAERPKGSFSTLEIQRTEQGDSAMYLCASSLYREEKLFFGSGTQLSVL.

V is TRBV7-8 and J is TRBJ2-6, with a weak D call TRBD2 (6 bases). The germline gives CDR1 SGHVS, CDR2 FQNEAQ. Trimming shortened V by 7 bases and J by 4 bases, and 26 bases separated the two germline ends. The CDR3 sequence is 19 residues long. The CDR3 region has the DNA TGTGCCAGCACTTTACGGTCGCAGGCAGGACTATCCGGGGCCAACGTCCTGACTTTC. It specifies CASTLRSQAGLSGANVLTF.

This chain joins TRBV7-9 and TRBJ2-7; D unclear. V lost 0 bases, J lost 0 bases, and 6 bases lay in between. The CDR3 contains 14 residues. Germline CDR1 and CDR2: SEHNR and FQNEAQ (reference sequence). Here the CDR3 reads CASSLAGDSYEQYF. In nucleotides, the CDR3 is TGTGCCAGCAGCTTAGCAGGAGACTCCTACGAGCAGTACTTC.

This chain links TRBV15 with TRBJ2-7, with D perhaps TRBD1 or TRBD2 (6 bases each). Germline V CDR1 and CDR2: LNHNV, YYDKDF (reference sequence). This CDR3 has 15 amino acids. V shed 0 bases and J shed 6 bases, with 15 bases lying between them. In nucleotides, the CDR3 is TGTGCCACCAGCAGAGATGGCCAGGGGAGGCCCGAGCAGTACTTC. Its protein product is CATSRDGQGRPEQYF.

The rearrangement uses TRBV9 and TRBJ1-1; TRBD1 matches 8 bases. CDR3 length: 15 amino acids. V dropped 3 bases and J dropped 4; count of bases not matched to a gene: 8. Germline CDR1 is SGDLS and CDR2 is YYNGEE. Here the CDR3 DNA reads TGTGCCAGCAGCGACTCTCAGGGGGCGAGCACTGAAGCTTTCTTT. Amino acids: CASSDSQGASTEAFF.